This T cell receptor beta chain emerged from a study of blood T cell repertoires in COVID-19. Sequencing was performed with immunoSEQ multiplex PCR; in TCRdb, only in-frame clones are kept and a portion is missing. Altogether about 150,000 clones are present, around 83% being singletons, with the ten largest covering 8.3%. Per germline, CDR1 GTSNPN and CDR2 SVGIG (reference sequence). V was pared by 3 bases and J by 6 bases, with 0 bases of the junction left unmatched. The CDR3 runs to 13 residues. The receptor was isolated from a woman in her sixties with COVID-19, enrolled during active disease. The chain has TRBV30 and TRBJ1-6; 9 nucleotides match TRBD1. The sequenced sample consisted of peripheral blood. CDR3 sequence: CAWRQGANSPLHF. CDR3 DNA sequence: TGTGCCTGGAGACAGGGGGCTAATTCACCCCTCCACTTT.